This record covers a single T cell receptor beta chain. Its antigen is unidentified. This record belongs to a study of Ad26.COV2.S vaccination and SARS-CoV-2 variants. Study-wide context: The study gave Ad26.COV2.S intramuscularly, once or twice 56 days apart.

With 0 bases clipped from V and 7 bases from J, the junction kept 6 bases outside the gene matches. The CDR3 runs to 16 residues. Germline CDR1 is LGHNA and CDR2 is YNFKEQ. Study conclusions and caveats: Substantial breadth was reportedly displayed by spike-specific CD8+ and CD4+ T cell responses after vaccination. An underestimation of total T cell responses may have resulted from the TCR breadth and depth analyses.

Regarding treatment: 19 received Ad26.COV2.S at low or high dose, single or two shots; about 5 received placebo; per-sample allocation not given. Each sample was drawn 63 days after the first injection (of vaccine or placebo). Within Boston, the person who donated was an adult of 18-55 years. The data were produced by immunoSEQ multiplex PCR, yet TCRdb's version contains in-frame clones alone and is incomplete. The table shows around 500,000 clones, with around 89% occurring only once. The origin of this receptor is a person between 18 and 59 years old who received the Ad26.COV2.S COVID-19 vaccine or a placebo. Sequenced material: peripheral blood, taken in a trial of Ad26.COV2.S vaccine versus placebo. The gene calls are TRBV4-2 and TRBJ2-1; 10 bases match TRBD2. The CDR3 is CASSQDVPSGRNEQFF. Written as DNA, the CDR3 is TGTGCCAGCAGCCAAGATGTCCCTAGCGGGAGAAATGAGCAGTTCTTC.